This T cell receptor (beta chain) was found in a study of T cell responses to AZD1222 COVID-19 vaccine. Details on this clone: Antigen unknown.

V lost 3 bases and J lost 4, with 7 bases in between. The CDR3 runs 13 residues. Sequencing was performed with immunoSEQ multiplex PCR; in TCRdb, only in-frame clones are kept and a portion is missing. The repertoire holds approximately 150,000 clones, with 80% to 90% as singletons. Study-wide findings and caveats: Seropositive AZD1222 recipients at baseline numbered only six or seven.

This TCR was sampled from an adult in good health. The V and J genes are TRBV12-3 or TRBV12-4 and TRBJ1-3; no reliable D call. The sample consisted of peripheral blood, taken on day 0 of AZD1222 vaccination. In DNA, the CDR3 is TGTGCCAGCAGTTTGAGCAGAGGAAACACCATATATTTT. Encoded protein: CASSLSRGNTIYF.